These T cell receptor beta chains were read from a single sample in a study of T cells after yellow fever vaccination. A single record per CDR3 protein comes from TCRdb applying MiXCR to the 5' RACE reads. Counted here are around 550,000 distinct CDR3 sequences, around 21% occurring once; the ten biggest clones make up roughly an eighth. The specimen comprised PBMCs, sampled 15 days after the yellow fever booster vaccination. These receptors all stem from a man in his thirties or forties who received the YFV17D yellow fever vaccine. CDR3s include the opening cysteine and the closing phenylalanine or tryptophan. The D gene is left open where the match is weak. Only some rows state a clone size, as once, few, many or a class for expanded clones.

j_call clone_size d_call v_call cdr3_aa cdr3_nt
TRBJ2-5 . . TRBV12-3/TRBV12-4 CASSLADSSPPHF TGTGCCAGCAGTTTAGCGGACAGTTCCCCTCCGCACTTC
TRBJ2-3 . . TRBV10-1 CARGNGGYADTQYF TGCGCCCGTGGGAACGGGGGCTACGCAGATACGCAGTATTTT
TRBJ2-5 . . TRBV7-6 CASSYGPRETQYF TGTGCCAGCAGCTACGGGCCACGAGAGACCCAGTACTTC
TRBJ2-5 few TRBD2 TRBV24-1 CATSHRWEGLETQYF TGTGCCACCAGCCACCGGTGGGAGGGATTAGAGACCCAGTACTTC
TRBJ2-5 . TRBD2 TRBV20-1 CSASPGTTQETQYF TGCAGTGCTAGCCCCGGGACTACCCAAGAGACCCAGTACTTC
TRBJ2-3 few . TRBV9 CASSVARDPDTDTQYF TGTGCCAGCAGCGTGGCGAGGGATCCCGACACAGATACGCAGTATTTT
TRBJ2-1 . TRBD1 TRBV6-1 CASSDGTGYNEQFF TGTGCCAGCAGTGACGGGACAGGGTACAATGAGCAGTTCTTC
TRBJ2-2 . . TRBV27 CASSFLAGTGELFF TGTGCCAGCAGTTTTCTAGCCGGCACCGGGGAGCTGTTTTTT
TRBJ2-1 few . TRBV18 CASSPERHRGNNEQFF TGTGCCAGCTCACCTGAACGTCACCGAGGGAACAATGAGCAGTTCTTC
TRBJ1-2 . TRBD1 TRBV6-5 CASSYPIRSRGNYGYTF TGTGCCAGCAGTTACCCGATCCGCTCCAGGGGGAACTATGGCTACACCTTC
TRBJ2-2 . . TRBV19 CASTLADKNTGELFF TGTGCCAGTACATTAGCGGACAAGAACACCGGGGAGCTGTTTTTT
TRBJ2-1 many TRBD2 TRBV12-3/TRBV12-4 CASSNSGSYNEQFF TGTGCCAGCAGCAATAGCGGGTCTTACAATGAGCAGTTCTTC
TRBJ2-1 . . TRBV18 CASSPIRGSYNEQFF TGTGCCAGCTCACCAATTCGGGGCTCCTACAATGAGCAGTTCTTC
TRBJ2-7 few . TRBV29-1 CSVGGRDNFYEQYF TGCAGCGTTGGGGGCCGAGACAACTTCTACGAGCAGTACTTC
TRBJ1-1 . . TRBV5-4 CASSISDGWGTEAFF TGTGCCAGCAGCATCTCGGACGGTTGGGGGACTGAAGCTTTCTTT
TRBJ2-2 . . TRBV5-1 CASSLNVAGELFF TGCGCCAGCAGCTTGAATGTGGCCGGGGAGCTGTTTTTT
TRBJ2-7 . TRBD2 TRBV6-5 CASSYRPLAGGRGEQYF TGTGCCAGCAGTTATCGACCACTAGCGGGAGGGCGTGGCGAGCAGTACTTC